Following are 21 T cell receptor beta chains from one sample sequenced in a study of shared clonotypes between healthy human individuals. Profiling relied on immunoSEQ multiplex PCR, and the TCRdb table lists in-frame clones only, not all of them. The sample holds more than 400,000 clones; 95% to 97% are singletons and the top ten take roughly 0.06%. Specimen: naive CD4+ T cells sorted from blood. Noted subset: CD45RA+ positively selected. Every receptor here comes from a woman in her twenties or thirties in good health.

Details on this clone: Other DNA sequences within the sample encode an identical CDR3. V is TRBV9 and J is TRBJ2-3; D gene unclear. The ends were cut back, 0 bases at V and 6 bases at J, with 2 bases in the middle. Germline V CDR1 and CDR2: SGDLS, YYNGEE. CDR3 size: 11 residues. CDR3 nucleotides: TGTGCCAGCAGCGTAGCGGATACGCAGTATTTT. Amino acids: CASSVADTQYF.

The chain links TRBV6-5 to TRBJ2-7; possible D gene TRBD1, 6 bases. Germline CDR1 is MNHEY and CDR2 is SVGAGI. This CDR3 contains 15 residues. The V end lost 2 bases, the J end lost 6 bases, and 17 bases lay between the germline ends. The CDR3 protein is CASSYGGQRSSEQYF. The CDR3, as DNA: TGTGCCAGCAGTTACGGGGGCCAACGTTCGTCCGAGCAGTACTTC.

This chain links TRBV5-1 with TRBJ2-3, with 8 bases that match TRBD2. Looked up from germline, CDR1 is SGHRS and CDR2 is YFSETQ. CDR3 length equals 15 residues. After removal of 2 bases from V and 2 bases from J, the junction contained 4 bases not matched to a gene. The CDR3 coding sequence is TGCGCCAGCAGCTTAGATAGCGGGACCACAGATACGCAGTATTTT. This translates into CASSLDSGTTDTQYF.

This chain connects TRBV14 to TRBJ2-2; unclear D gene. Germline CDR1 reads SGHDN; CDR2 reads FVKESK. V dropped 0 bases and J dropped 1 base, with 3 bases sitting between them. This CDR3 has 14 residues. In DNA form, the CDR3 reads TGTGCCAGCAGCCAAGATGGGAACACCGGGGAGCTGTTTTTT. Protein sequence: CASSQDGNTGELFF.

The chain links TRBV7-3 to TRBJ1-3, with unresolved D. The V end lost 5 bases, the J end lost 4 bases, and 12 bases lay between the germline ends. CDR1 is SGHTA and CDR2 is FQGTGA in the germline V gene. This CDR3 has 14 amino acids. The CDR3 DNA sequence: TGTGCCAGCAGCGGGCGGGGTGGAGGAAACACCATATATTTT. It specifies CASSGRGGGNTIYF.

The chain couples TRBV29-1 to TRBJ2-6; D might be TRBD2 (5 bases). This CDR3 has 14 residues. V lost 2 bases and J 1 base, leaving 6 bases between the germline ends. Germline values: CDR1 SQVTM, CDR2 ANQGSEA. CDR3 sequence reads: CSVESGSGANVLTF. Written as DNA, the CDR3 is TGCAGCGTTGAATCGGGGTCTGGGGCCAACGTCCTGACTTTC. The variable domain in full, with the rest retrieved from reference TRBV29-1 and TRBJ2-6, is SAVISQKPSRDICQRGTSLTIQCQVDSQVTMMFWYRQQPGQSLTLIATANQGSEATYESGFVIDKFPISRPNLTFSTLTVSNMSPEDSSIYLCSVESGSGANVLTFGAGSRLTVL.

CDR3 sequence (DNA): TGCGCCAGCAGCTTGTTTACTAGCGGGAGGCTTTCCTACAATGAGCAGTTCTTC. It is translated as CASSLFTSGRLSYNEQFF. The rearrangement joins TRBV5-1 to TRBJ2-1; 12 positions match TRBD2. The V gene end was trimmed by 1 base and the J gene end by 1 base; junction bases not matched to a gene: 6. Germline CDR1 reads SGHRS; CDR2 reads YFSETQ. The CDR3 is 18 amino acids.

This rearrangement joins TRBV28 to TRBJ1-2; 8 bases fit TRBD1. In germline, CDR1 is MDHEN, CDR2 SYDVKM. The J segment lost 1 base and the V segment lost 8 bases, leaving 9 bases of the junction unmatched. The CDR3 extends over 15 amino acids. The chain's CDR3 is CASDSGGRINYGYTF. The CDR3 nucleotides read TGTGCCAGCGATTCAGGGGGCCGAATTAACTATGGCTACACCTTC.

The rearrangement uses TRBV7-8 and TRBJ1-1; a weak D match, TRBD1 (5 bases). Germline assignment: CDR1 SGHVS and CDR2 FQNEAQ. The V end was cut by 8 bases, the J end by 1 base, with 20 bases between. The CDR3 contains 16 residues. The CDR3 DNA follows: TGTGCCAGCGAGGGGCGCGGGCGCTCGTCGAACACTGAAGCTTTCTTT. Protein: CASEGRGRSSNTEAFF.

The chain employs TRBV7-9 and TRBJ2-7; D is unresolved. Germline assignment: CDR1 SEHNR and CDR2 FQNEAQ (reference sequence). There are 13 residues in the CDR3. The V and J ends lost 9 bases and 0 bases respectively, with 12 bases between them. CDR3 bases: TGTGCCAGTCGGAAGGCGAGCTCCTACGAGCAGTACTTC. It specifies CASRKASSYEQYF.

The V gene is TRBV27, the J gene TRBJ2-6; D remains ambiguous. Germline V gene sequence: CDR1 MNHEY, CDR2 SMNVEV (reference sequence). V lost 5 bases, J lost 2 bases, and 4 bases lay in between. There are 13 residues in the CDR3. CDR3 bases: TGTGCCAGCAGTCGAGCTGGGGCCAACGTCCTGACTTTC. Amino acid sequence: CASSRAGANVLTF.

This clone was observed once. V usage is TRBV7-9 and J usage is TRBJ1-1; D gene ambiguous. The V gene's germline CDR1 is SEHNR and CDR2 FQNEAQ (reference sequence). The CDR3 sequence is 13 residues long. Trimming removed 0 bases from V and 5 bases from J, with 7 bases in between. The CDR3 DNA reads TGTGCCAGCAGCTTAGCGCACGGAACTGAAGCTTTCTTT. Its translation: CASSLAHGTEAFF.

This clone was found once. The V and J genes are TRBV6-5 and TRBJ2-2, with no clear D. The CDR3 contains 12 residues. From germline, CDR1 is MNHEY and CDR2 SVGAGI. Trimming took off 6 bases at V and 4 bases at J, with 6 bases between the two ends. For the CDR3, the DNA is TGTGCCAGCAGAGGGATCACCGGGGAGCTGTTTTTT. Translated: CASRGITGELFF.

The genes are TRBV9 and TRBJ1-3; D is unclear. This CDR3 has 14 amino acids. Germline CDR1 SGDLS, CDR2 YYNGEE. V dropped 5 bases and J dropped 4 bases, with 13 bases sitting between them. As DNA, the CDR3 is TGTGCCAGCAGAGCAAGCGGGTCGGGAAACACCATATATTTT. This sequence encodes CASRASGSGNTIYF.

V and J are TRBV29-1 and TRBJ2-7; no clear D. Trimming stripped 2 bases from V and 3 bases from J, with 14 bases between. This CDR3 has 14 amino acids. Germline CDR1 reads SQVTM; CDR2 reads ANQGSEA. CDR3 DNA: TGCAGCGTTGAAACCGCCGGAGACAACTACGAGCAGTACTTC. It yields the protein CSVETAGDNYEQYF.

This chain uses TRBV5-1 with TRBJ2-7, with TRBD2 matching over 10 bases. With 1 base clipped from V and 6 bases from J, the junction kept 16 bases outside the gene matches. This CDR3 spans 18 amino acids. The germline CDR1 and CDR2 sequences are SGHRS and YFSETQ. The DNA of the CDR3 is TGCGCCAGCAGCTTGCCTAGCGGGAGTAATTTCCCCCATTCCGAGCAGTACTTC. Amino acids: CASSLPSGSNFPHSEQYF.

The chain recombines TRBV30 with TRBJ2-1; 10 nucleotides align to TRBD2. This CDR3 has 17 residues. V shed 0 bases, J shed 7 bases, and the junction held 12 bases outside the gene matches. CDR1 GTSNPN and CDR2 SVGIG come from the germline V gene (reference sequence). This CDR3 reads CAWSVPLLAGLTNEQFF. CDR3 bases: TGTGCCTGGAGTGTACCCCTACTAGCGGGATTAACGAATGAGCAGTTCTTC. The full variable domain, rest sourced from reference TRBV30 and TRBJ2-1, is SQTIHQWPATLVQPVGSPLSLECTVEGTSNPNLYWYRQAAGRGLQLLFYSVGIGQISSEVPQNLSASRPQDRQFILSSKKLLLSDSGFYLCAWSVPLLAGLTNEQFFGPGTRLTVL.

The chain's CDR3 is CASSRLFKRYEESNQPQHF. The CDR3 coding sequence is TGTGCCAGCAGCCGACTCTTTAAACGATACGAGGAGAGCAATCAGCCCCAGCATTTT. V gene TRBV7-9 combines with J gene TRBJ1-5, with D unclear. Germline-derived CDR1 and CDR2 are SEHNR and FQNEAQ (reference sequence). The CDR3 has 19 amino acids. The V end was cut by 5 bases, the J end by 1 base, with 24 bases between.

The count of this clone is one. The V call is TRBV4-1, the J call TRBJ2-1; 15 bases are a match to TRBD2. CDR3 length: 18 amino acids. V shed 7 bases and J 9 bases; nucleotides not matched to a gene: 16. Germline CDR1 reads MGHRA; CDR2 reads YSYEKL. CDR3 nucleotide sequence: TGCGCCAGCACCCTTAAACCCGGGACTAGCGGGAGGTGGGGTGAGCAGTTCTTC. Its translation is CASTLKPGTSGRWGEQFF.

A note on this clone: The junction does not match germline at one end; this may be a read error. This chain links TRBV28 with TRBJ1-4; D is undetermined. Germline V gene data show CDR1 as MDHEN and CDR2 as SYDVKM. This CDR3 is 12 amino acids long. The CDR3 is CASSSGNGKLFF. CDR3 DNA sequence: TGTGCCAGCAGTTCGGGGAATGGAAAACTGTTTTTT.

This chain joins TRBV29-1 and TRBJ1-1, with D uncertain. Trimming removed 2 bases from V and 0 bases from J, with 7 bases in between. Germline V gene data show CDR1 as SQVTM and CDR2 as ANQGSEA. The CDR3 totals 13 residues. CDR3 in DNA: TGCAGCGTTGAACGGAAGATGAACACTGAAGCTTTCTTT. Its translation: CSVERKMNTEAFF.